Detailed here is one TCR beta chain. Its specific antigen is unknown. Base qualities are not recorded, but no much larger clone differs from it by a single base. Each collaborating institution followed its own protocols to collect whole blood in K2EDTA tubes. Collaborator samples were shipped for TCRbeta analysis as frozen whole blood, isolated PBMCs, or DNA extracted from either sample type. This sample stems from a study of blood T cell repertoires in COVID-19 (dated by TCRdb to the early 2020s). Describing the broader study: Samples from collaborators originated in the United States, Italy and Spain and spanned both the acute and convalescent phases of COVID-19. Samples were obtained from the ongoing ImmuneRACE study (first 160 participants) and from 1,254 subjects provided by 6 global collaborators. Nearly every sample came with metadata listing a de-identified subject ID, COVID-19 status, age in years and sex. Deeply sampled blood TCRbeta repertoires from subjects exposed to, actively infected with, or recovered from COVID-19 were included in the dataset. HLA class I and class II types, where available, came from metadata supplied by the sample provider rather than from assay-based typing. The repertoires were released in a freely available public database intended as a resource for research on the immune response to SARS-CoV-2. The prospective study material was composed of cDNA or gDNA derived from T cells, B-cell-depleted T cells, or PBMCs.

TCRbeta CDR3 regions were amplified from genomic DNA using the immunoSEQ Assay, a bias-controlled multiplex PCR. Processing in the source paper ran as follows. The number of nucleated cells in each sample was estimated by amplification of reference gene primers within the assay. Sequence reads were collapsed and filtered to measure the absolute abundance of every unique TCRbeta CDR3 rearrangement. For each sample, productive Simpson clonality was calculated as the square root of Simpson's diversity index over productive rearrangements. The clones in this table, taken by TCRdb from immuneACCESS, are in-frame only. Not every clone is retained; where verified, under half of the shortfall comes from an unresolved V gene, and the cause of the rest is unknown. V and J calls plus clone size are reproduced from that table; the DNA served to infer D and trimming. A total of more than 300,000 clones appear in this sample, around 80% of them only once. The ten largest clonotypes hold roughly 1.3% of the sample.

After removal of 6 bases from V and 6 bases from J, the junction retains 7 bases not matched to a gene. The CDR3, from cysteine to phenylalanine, totals 13 residues. Only CDR3 DNA remains: 39 bases, in frame from the first base. In the germline V gene (reference sequence), CDR1 corresponds to MNHEY and CDR2 to SMNVEV. The study at large found these results: Clinical and demographic metadata were provided uncurated, with the amount varying by source and participant.

The rearranged segments are TRBV27 and TRBJ1-2, and TRBD1 aligns with 7 junction nucleotides. Specimen: peripheral blood. The sequence came from a woman aged 45-59 years with acute or convalescent COVID-19. The CDR3 region has the sequence CASSNRGRDGYTF. The nucleotide sequence reads TGTGCCAGCAGCAACAGGGGAAGGGATGGCTACACCTTC.